This T cell receptor beta chain was captured in a study of shared clonotypes between healthy human individuals. Whole-study results and caveats: It was the non-shared clonotypes that had lower generation probabilities than clonotypes shared by all four donors.

A note on this clone: The antigen remains undetermined.

Clones were sequenced by immunoSEQ multiplex PCR, and TCRdb holds only the in-frame ones, with some missing. The data hold under 1,100,000 clones, with about 75% observed a single time. Sequences were obtained from memory CD4+ T cells sorted from blood. Subset here: CD45RA-negative fraction. This TCR was sampled from a man younger than 30 in good health.

The CDR3 is CASSPASSGNTIYF. The CDR3 DNA is TGTGCCAGTAGTCCGGCGAGCTCTGGAAACACCATATATTTT. The J gene is TRBJ1-3, the V gene TRBV19; no clear D. Between the trimmed V and J ends, which lost 5 bases and 0 bases, there was a span of 8 bases. Germline V gene lookup returns CDR1 LNHDA and CDR2 SQIVND (reference sequence). The CDR3 has 14 amino acids.